This T cell receptor (beta chain) was sequenced for a study of shared clonotypes between healthy human individuals. Naive CD8 cells, CD45RO-negative and positively selected for CCR7, excluded terminally differentiated effector memory CD45RA+ cells. CDR1 and CDR2 (germline): LNHDA, SQIVND (reference sequence). The CDR3 runs 15 residues. Trimming took off 5 bases at V and 4 bases at J, with 14 bases between the two ends. Overall study results and limits: Larger estimated richness was generally recorded for naive subsets relative to memory subsets.

TCRdb's copy holds only in-frame clones and misses some; the assay was immunoSEQ multiplex PCR. The repertoire holds roughly 2.1 million clones, with roughly 91% as singletons. As to this clone: Its antigen is undetermined.

The specimen was naive CD8+ T cells from PBMCs. The clonotype comes from a man between 18 and 35 years old in good health. Some clones in this sample may be carry-over from other donors' samples. This chain connects TRBV19 to TRBJ2-2, with D possibly being TRBD2 (6 bases). This CDR3 is CASSLGLLFTGELFF. The CDR3 DNA follows: TGTGCCAGTAGTTTGGGACTCCTATTCACCGGGGAGCTGTTTTTT.